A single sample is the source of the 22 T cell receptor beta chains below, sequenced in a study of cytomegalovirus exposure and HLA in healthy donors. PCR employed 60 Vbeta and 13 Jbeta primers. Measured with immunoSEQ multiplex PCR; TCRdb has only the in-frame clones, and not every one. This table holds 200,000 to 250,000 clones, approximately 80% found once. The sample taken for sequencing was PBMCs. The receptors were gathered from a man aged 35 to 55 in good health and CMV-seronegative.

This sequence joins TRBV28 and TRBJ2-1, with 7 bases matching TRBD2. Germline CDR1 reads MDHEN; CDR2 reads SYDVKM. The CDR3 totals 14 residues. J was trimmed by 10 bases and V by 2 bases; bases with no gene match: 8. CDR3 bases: TGTGCCAGCAGTTTAAACGGGAGGATCCGGGAGCAGTTCTTC. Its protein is CASSLNGRIREQFF.

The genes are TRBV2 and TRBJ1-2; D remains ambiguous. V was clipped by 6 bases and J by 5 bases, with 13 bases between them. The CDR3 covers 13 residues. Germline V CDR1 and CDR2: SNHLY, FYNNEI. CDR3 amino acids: CASRERTGYGYTF. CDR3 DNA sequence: TGTGCCAGCAGGGAAAGGACTGGATATGGCTACACCTTC.

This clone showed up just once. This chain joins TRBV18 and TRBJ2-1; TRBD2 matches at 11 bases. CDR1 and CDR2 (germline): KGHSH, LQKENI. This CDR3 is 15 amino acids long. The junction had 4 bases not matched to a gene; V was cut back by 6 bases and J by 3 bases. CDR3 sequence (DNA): TGTGCCAGCTCCCCGGGGACTAGCGGCTACAATGAGCAGTTCTTC. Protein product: CASSPGTSGYNEQFF.

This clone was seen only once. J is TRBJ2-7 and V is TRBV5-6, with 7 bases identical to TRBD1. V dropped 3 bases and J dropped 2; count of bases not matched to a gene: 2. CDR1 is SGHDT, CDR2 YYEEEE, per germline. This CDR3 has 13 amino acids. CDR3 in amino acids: CASSYRGAYEQYF. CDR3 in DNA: TGTGCCAGCAGCTACAGGGGAGCCTACGAGCAGTACTTC.

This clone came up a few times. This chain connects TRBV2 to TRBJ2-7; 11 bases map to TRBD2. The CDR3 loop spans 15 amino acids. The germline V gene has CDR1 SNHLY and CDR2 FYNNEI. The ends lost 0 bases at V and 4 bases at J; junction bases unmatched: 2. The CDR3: CASSEAPSGRYEQYF. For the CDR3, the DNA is TGTGCCAGCAGTGAAGCCCCTAGCGGGAGGTACGAGCAGTACTTC.

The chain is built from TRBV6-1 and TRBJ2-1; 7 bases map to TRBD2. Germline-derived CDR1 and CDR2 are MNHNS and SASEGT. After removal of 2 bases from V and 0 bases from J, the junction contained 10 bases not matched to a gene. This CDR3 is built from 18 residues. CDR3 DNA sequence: TGTGCCAGCAGTGAAAACTACGGGACTACCTTCTCCTACAATGAGCAGTTCTTC. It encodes CASSENYGTTFSYNEQFF.

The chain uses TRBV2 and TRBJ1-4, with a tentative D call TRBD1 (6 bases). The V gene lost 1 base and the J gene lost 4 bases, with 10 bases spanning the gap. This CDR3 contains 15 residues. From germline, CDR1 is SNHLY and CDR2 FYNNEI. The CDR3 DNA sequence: TGTGCCAGCAGTGAAGGAGGACAGAGTAATGAAAAACTGTTTTTT. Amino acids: CASSEGGQSNEKLFF.

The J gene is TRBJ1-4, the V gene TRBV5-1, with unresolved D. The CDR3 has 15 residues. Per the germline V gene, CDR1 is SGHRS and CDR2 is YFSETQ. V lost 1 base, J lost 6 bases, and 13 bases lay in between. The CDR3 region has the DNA TGCGCCAGCAGCTTGTCAGGCAGAATCGATGAAAAACTGTTTTTT. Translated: CASSLSGRIDEKLFF.

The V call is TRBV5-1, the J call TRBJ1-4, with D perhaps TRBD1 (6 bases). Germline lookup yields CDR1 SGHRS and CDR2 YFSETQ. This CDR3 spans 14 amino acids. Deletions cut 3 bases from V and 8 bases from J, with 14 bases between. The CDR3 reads CASSSGVGGEKLFF. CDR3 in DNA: TGCGCCAGCAGCTCAGGGGTAGGAGGAGAAAAACTGTTTTTT.

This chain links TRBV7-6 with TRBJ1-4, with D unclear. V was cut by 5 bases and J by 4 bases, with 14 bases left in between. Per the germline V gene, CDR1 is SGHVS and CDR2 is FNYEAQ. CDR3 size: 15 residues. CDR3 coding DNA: TGTGCCAGCAGCCCCCTAAGCGGCCTTAATGAAAAACTGTTTTTT. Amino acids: CASSPLSGLNEKLFF.

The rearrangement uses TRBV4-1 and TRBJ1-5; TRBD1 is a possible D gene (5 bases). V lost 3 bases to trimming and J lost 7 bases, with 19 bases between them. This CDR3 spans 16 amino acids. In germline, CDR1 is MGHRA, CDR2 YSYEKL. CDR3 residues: CASSHPRGGTRQPQHF. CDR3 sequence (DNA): TGCGCCAGCAGCCACCCGCGGGGGGGGACGAGACAGCCCCAGCATTTT.

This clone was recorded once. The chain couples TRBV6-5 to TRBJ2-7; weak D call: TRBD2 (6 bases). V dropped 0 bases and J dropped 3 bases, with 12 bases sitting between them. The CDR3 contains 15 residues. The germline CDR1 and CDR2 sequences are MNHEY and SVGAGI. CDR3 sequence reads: CASSYSAGFDYEQYF. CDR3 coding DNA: TGTGCCAGCAGTTACTCCGCGGGGTTCGACTACGAGCAGTACTTC.

CDR3 sequence: CASSWGQGETQYF. CDR3 bases: TGTGCCAGCAGCTGGGGACAGGGTGAGACCCAGTACTTC. The rearrangement uses TRBV13 and TRBJ2-5; 9 positions agree with TRBD1. Germline V gene data show CDR1 as PRHDT and CDR2 as FYEKMQ (reference sequence). CDR3 length: 13 amino acids. Trimming at V came to 4 bases and at J to 5 bases, leaving 2 bases not matched to a gene.

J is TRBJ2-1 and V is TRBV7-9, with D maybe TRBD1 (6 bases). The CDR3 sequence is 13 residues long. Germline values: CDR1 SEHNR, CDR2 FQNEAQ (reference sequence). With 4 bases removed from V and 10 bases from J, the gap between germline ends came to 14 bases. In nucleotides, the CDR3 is TGTGCCAGCAGCTCCGGAACAGGGTACGAGCAGTTCTTC. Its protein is CASSSGTGYEQFF.

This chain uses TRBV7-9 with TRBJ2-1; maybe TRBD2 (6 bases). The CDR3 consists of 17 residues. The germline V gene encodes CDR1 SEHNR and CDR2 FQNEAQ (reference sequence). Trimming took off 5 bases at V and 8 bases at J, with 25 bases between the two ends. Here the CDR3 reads CASSTRRGRGLVDEQFF. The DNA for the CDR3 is TGTGCCAGCAGCACCAGAAGAGGGCGGGGTTTGGTGGATGAGCAGTTCTTC.

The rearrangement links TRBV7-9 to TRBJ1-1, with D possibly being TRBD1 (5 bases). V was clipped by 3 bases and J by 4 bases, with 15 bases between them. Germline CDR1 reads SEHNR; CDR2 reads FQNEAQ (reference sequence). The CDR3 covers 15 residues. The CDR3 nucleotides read TGTGCCAGCAGCTTTTCCGGAAGGGGAGGCACTGAAGCTTTCTTT. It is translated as CASSFSGRGGTEAFF.

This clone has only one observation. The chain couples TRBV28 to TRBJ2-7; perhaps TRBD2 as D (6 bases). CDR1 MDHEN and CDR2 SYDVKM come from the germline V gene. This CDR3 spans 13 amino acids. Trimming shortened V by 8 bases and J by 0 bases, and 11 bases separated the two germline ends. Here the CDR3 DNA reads TGTGCCAGCCGGCCGGGGGTCTCCTACGAGCAGTACTTC. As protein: CASRPGVSYEQYF. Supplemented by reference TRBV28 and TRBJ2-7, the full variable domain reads DVKVTQSSRYLVKRTGEKVFLECVQDMDHENMFWYRQDPGLGLRLIYFSYDVKMKEKGDIPEGYSVSREKKERFSLILESASTNQTSMYLCASRPGVSYEQYFGPGTRLTVT.

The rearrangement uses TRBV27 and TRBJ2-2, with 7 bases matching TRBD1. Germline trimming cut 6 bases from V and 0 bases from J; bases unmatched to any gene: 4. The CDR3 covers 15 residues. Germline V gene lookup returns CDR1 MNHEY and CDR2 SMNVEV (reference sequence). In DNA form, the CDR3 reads TGTGCCAGCAGGATGGACAGGACGAACACCGGGGAGCTGTTTTTT. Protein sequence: CASRMDRTNTGELFF.

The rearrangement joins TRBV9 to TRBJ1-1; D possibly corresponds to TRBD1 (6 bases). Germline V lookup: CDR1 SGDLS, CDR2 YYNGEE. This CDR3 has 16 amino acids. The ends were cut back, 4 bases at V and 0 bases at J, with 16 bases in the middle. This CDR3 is CASSTSQGSMNTEAFF. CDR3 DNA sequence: TGTGCCAGCAGCACTTCACAGGGTTCAATGAACACTGAAGCTTTCTTT.

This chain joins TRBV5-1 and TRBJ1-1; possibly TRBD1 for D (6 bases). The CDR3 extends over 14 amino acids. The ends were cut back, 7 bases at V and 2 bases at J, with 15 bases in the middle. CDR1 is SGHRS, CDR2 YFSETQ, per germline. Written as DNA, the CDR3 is TGCGCCAGCTGGCAGGGGATAAGAAACACTGAAGCTTTCTTT. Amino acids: CASWQGIRNTEAFF. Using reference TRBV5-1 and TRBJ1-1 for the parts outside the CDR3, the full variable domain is KAGVTQTPRYLIKTRGQQVTLSCSPISGHRSVSWYQQTPGQGLQFLFEYFSETQRNKGNFPGRFSGRQFSNSRSEMNVSTLELGDSALYLCASWQGIRNTEAFFGQGTRLTVV.

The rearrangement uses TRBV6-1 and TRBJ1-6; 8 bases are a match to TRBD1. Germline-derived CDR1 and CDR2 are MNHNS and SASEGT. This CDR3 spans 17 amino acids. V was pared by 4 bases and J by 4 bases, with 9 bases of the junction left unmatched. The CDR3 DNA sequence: TGTGCCAGCAGTGGAAGACAGGGGAATTTGTATAATTCACCCCTCCACTTT. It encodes CASSGRQGNLYNSPLHF.

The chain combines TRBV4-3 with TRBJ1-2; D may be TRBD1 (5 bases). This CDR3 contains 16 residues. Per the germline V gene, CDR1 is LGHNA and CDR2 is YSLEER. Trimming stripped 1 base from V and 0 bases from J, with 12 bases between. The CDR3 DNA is TGCGCCAGCAGCCAAGCCAGGGTACTCACTAACTATGGCTACACCTTC. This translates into CASSQARVLTNYGYTF.